Presented here are 16 T cell receptor beta chains from one specimen sequenced in a study of technical replicates of blood from a few donors. TCRdb keeps only in-frame clones here, not all; method: immunoSEQ multiplex PCR. The repertoire holds nearly 80,000 clones, 95% to 97% seen once, with roughly 0.33% in the top ten. Sequencing was performed on T cells isolated from PBMCs. These receptor sequences come from a human donor in good health.

The chain couples TRBV11-2 to TRBJ2-7, with D tentatively TRBD2 (5 bases). CDR1 is SGHAT and CDR2 is FQNNGV in the germline V gene. This CDR3 has 13 residues. With 5 bases removed from V and 2 bases from J, the gap between germline ends came to 10 bases. CDR3 protein: CASSQSGTYEQYF. The CDR3 DNA is TGTGCCAGCAGCCAGAGCGGAACCTACGAGCAGTACTTC.

The chain has TRBV14 and TRBJ2-7, with a tentative D call TRBD1 (5 bases). CDR3 length equals 14 residues. Germline assignment: CDR1 SGHDN and CDR2 FVKESK. V shed 3 bases and J shed 4 bases, with 13 bases lying between them. The CDR3 nucleotides read TGTGCCAGCAGCCACCCCAGGGCGTCATACGAGCAGTACTTC. Protein sequence: CASSHPRASYEQYF.

This rearrangement joins TRBV9 to TRBJ1-5; no clear D. Between the trimmed V and J ends, which lost 4 bases and 2 bases, there was a span of 10 bases. Germline values: CDR1 SGDLS, CDR2 YYNGEE. The CDR3 covers 14 residues. The CDR3 is CASSSLAGNQPQHF. The CDR3 DNA reads as TGTGCCAGCAGCTCCTTGGCGGGCAATCAGCCCCAGCATTTT.

The chain combines TRBV11-2 with TRBJ1-2, with D possibly being TRBD1 (6 bases). The CDR3 loop spans 15 amino acids. V dropped 1 base and J dropped 4 bases, with 13 bases sitting between them. Germline lookup yields CDR1 SGHAT and CDR2 FQNNGV. DNA of the CDR3: TGTGCCAGCAGCTTAGGGGCAGGGGCCCGCTATGGCTACACCTTC. Translating it yields CASSLGAGARYGYTF.

The J gene is TRBJ1-1, the V gene TRBV20-1; no definite D call. Germline V gene lookup returns CDR1 DFQATT and CDR2 SNEGSKA (reference sequence). V was trimmed by 6 bases and J by 11 bases, leaving 16 bases between them. CDR3 size: 11 residues. In DNA, the CDR3 is TGCAGTGCGACTACGGGCCCCCAGGCTTTCTTT. Its protein product is CSATTGPQAFF.

The chain links TRBV19 to TRBJ2-3; 9 bases match TRBD2. CDR1 and CDR2 from the germline V gene are LNHDA and SQIVND (reference sequence). With V trimmed by 6 bases and J by 5 bases, 3 bases remained unmatched. This CDR3 region has 13 residues. This CDR3 is CASRLAGRDTQYF. The CDR3 nucleotides are TGTGCCAGTAGGCTAGCGGGGCGAGATACGCAGTATTTT.

This rearrangement joins TRBV28 to TRBJ1-2; perhaps TRBD1 as D (6 bases). With 4 bases removed from V and 1 base from J, the gap between germline ends came to 10 bases. The CDR3 extends over 14 amino acids. Per the germline V gene, CDR1 is MDHEN and CDR2 is SYDVKM. CDR3 sequence: CASSWGQGNYGYTF. CDR3 nucleotide sequence: TGTGCCAGCAGTTGGGGGCAGGGTAACTATGGCTACACCTTC.

The table lists this clone with a few counts. This chain joins TRBV29-1 and TRBJ1-1, with D unclear. Trimming stripped 6 bases from V and 1 base from J, with 12 bases between. The V gene's germline CDR1 is SQVTM and CDR2 ANQGSEA. The CDR3 has 13 residues. Here the CDR3 reads CSVGVVTNTEAFF. The CDR3 DNA reads as TGCAGCGTCGGGGTTGTCACGAACACTGAAGCTTTCTTT.

The chain combines TRBV9 with TRBJ2-7; D possibly corresponds to TRBD2 (5 bases). Germline-derived CDR1 and CDR2 are SGDLS and YYNGEE. The CDR3 consists of 13 residues. Deletions cut 1 base from V and 3 bases from J, with 8 bases between. CDR3 sequence: CASSVYEGYEQYF. The CDR3 DNA reads as TGTGCCAGCAGCGTATATGAGGGCTACGAGCAGTACTTC.

The V gene is TRBV27, the J gene TRBJ2-7; D perhaps matches TRBD1 (6 bases). V lost 3 bases and J 2 bases, leaving 11 bases between the germline ends. This CDR3 has 14 amino acids. Germline CDR1 reads MNHEY; CDR2 reads SMNVEV (reference sequence). CDR3 in DNA: TGTGCCAGCAGTTTTAGCAGGGGCCCCTACGAGCAGTACTTC. Protein sequence: CASSFSRGPYEQYF.

The V gene is TRBV19, the J gene TRBJ2-5, with no clear D. This CDR3 has 11 amino acids. Germline CDR1 is LNHDA and CDR2 is SQIVND (reference sequence). With 5 bases removed from V and 4 bases from J, the gap between germline ends came to 5 bases. CDR3 nucleotide sequence: TGTGCCAGTAGTGGAGTAGAGACCCAGTACTTC. Amino acid sequence: CASSGVETQYF. The full variable domain, in which reference TRBV19 and TRBJ2-5 provide the parts outside the CDR3, is DGGITQSPKYLFRKEGQNVTLSCEQNLNHDAMYWYRQDPGQGLRLIYYSQIVNDFQKGDIAEGYSVSREKKESFPLTVTSAQKNPTAFYLCASSGVETQYFGPGTRLLVL.

The chain links TRBV15 to TRBJ2-3; 8 nucleotides align to TRBD2. V lost 1 base to trimming and J lost 0 bases; unmatched junction nucleotides: 3. This CDR3 spans 16 amino acids. Germline values: CDR1 LNHNV, CDR2 YYDKDF (reference sequence). CDR3 nucleotide sequence: TGTGCCACCAGCAGAGTCTCTAGCGGGAGCACAGATACGCAGTATTTT. Protein sequence: CATSRVSSGSTDTQYF. Complete variable domain (other parts from reference TRBV15 and TRBJ2-3): DAMVIQNPRYQVTQFGKPVTLSCSQTLNHNVMYWYQQKSSQAPKLLFHYYDKDFNNEADTPDNFQSRRPNTSFCFLDIRSPGLGDTAMYLCATSRVSSGSTDTQYFGPGTRLTVL.

The chain has TRBV4-2 and TRBJ2-2; D is possibly TRBD2 (5 bases). This CDR3 region has 15 residues. V lost 1 base and J 7 bases, leaving 13 bases between the germline ends. CDR1 is LGHNA and CDR2 is YNFKEQ in the germline V gene. Here the CDR3 DNA reads TGTGCCAGCAGCCAAGCTCTAGGAGGTTTCGGGGAGCTGTTTTTT. It codes for CASSQALGGFGELFF.

The chain carries TRBV6-5 and TRBJ2-1; D is unclear. Germline V lookup: CDR1 MNHEY, CDR2 SVGAGI. This CDR3 is built from 15 residues. V shed 6 bases and J shed 0 bases, with 12 bases lying between them. The CDR3 sequence: CASSPSASSYNEQFF. CDR3 bases: TGTGCCAGCAGCCCTTCAGCTAGCTCCTACAATGAGCAGTTCTTC.

This clone was found once. The chain links TRBV7-2 to TRBJ2-7, with D maybe TRBD1 (6 bases). This CDR3 is built from 13 residues. The V gene lost 5 bases and the J gene lost 4 bases, with 12 bases spanning the gap. From germline, CDR1 is SGHTA and CDR2 FQGNSA. The chain's CDR3 is CASSQQGSYEQYF. The CDR3 region has the DNA TGTGCCAGCAGCCAACAGGGATCATACGAGCAGTACTTC.

The gene calls are TRBV14 and TRBJ2-1, with TRBD2 identical over 7 bases. Germline assignment: CDR1 SGHDN and CDR2 FVKESK. CDR3 size: 14 residues. V shed 4 bases, J shed 9 bases, and the junction held 9 bases outside the gene matches. The CDR3 protein is CASSPQAGEPEQFF. Here the CDR3 DNA reads TGTGCCAGCAGCCCCCAGGCGGGAGAGCCTGAGCAGTTCTTC.